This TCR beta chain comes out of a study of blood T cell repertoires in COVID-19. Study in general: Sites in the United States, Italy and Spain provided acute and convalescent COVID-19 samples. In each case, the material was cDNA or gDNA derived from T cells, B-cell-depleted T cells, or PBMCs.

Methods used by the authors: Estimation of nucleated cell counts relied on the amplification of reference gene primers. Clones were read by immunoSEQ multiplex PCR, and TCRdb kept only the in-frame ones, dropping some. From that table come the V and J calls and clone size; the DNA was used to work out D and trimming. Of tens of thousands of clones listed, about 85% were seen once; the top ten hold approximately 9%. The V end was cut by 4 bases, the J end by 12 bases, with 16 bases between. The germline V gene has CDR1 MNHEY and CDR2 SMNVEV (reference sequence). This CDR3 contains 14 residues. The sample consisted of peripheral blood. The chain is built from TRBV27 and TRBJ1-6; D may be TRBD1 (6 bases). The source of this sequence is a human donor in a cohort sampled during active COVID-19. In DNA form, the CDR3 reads TGTGCCAGCAGTTATTCAGGGGCGAGTCAACCCCTCCACTTT. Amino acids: CASSYSGASQPLHF.